One and the same sample provided the 9 T cell receptor beta chains below, sequenced in a study of human T cells and chemical hapten exposure. Time point indicated: patch test 1, 2 weeks after DPC sensitization. Treatment meaning: therapeutic diphenylcyclopropenone sensitization with weekly scalp DPC. MiXCR was run by TCRdb on the RACE reads, yielding one entry per CDR3 protein. Among over 95,000 distinct CDR3 sequences listed, around 11% were seen once. Sample: whole blood, taken in connection with sensitization to the hapten diphenylcyclopropenone (DPC). These receptors all come from a woman aged 40-49 years with alopecia areata. Some clones in this sample may be carry-over from other donors' samples.

The sample holds a few counts of this clonotype. This chain links TRBV7-2 with TRBJ2-1; D is unresolved. V lost 4 bases and J lost 2, with 9 bases in between. There are 14 residues in the CDR3. Germline V gene sequence: CDR1 SGHTA, CDR2 FQGNSA. The CDR3 DNA reads as TGTGCCAGCAGCTCCGGTTTAGCCTACAATGAGCAGTTCTTC. It encodes CASSSGLAYNEQFF.

The chain is built from TRBV7-8 and TRBJ1-3, with D unclear. V was pared by 0 bases and J by 0 bases, with 9 bases between. CDR3 length equals 16 residues. Germline V CDR1 and CDR2: SGHVS, FQNEAQ. The DNA of the CDR3 is TGTGCCAGCAGCTTAGCGCGATACAGCTCTGGAAACACCATATATTTT. It translates to CASSLARYSSGNTIYF.

This clonotype has only a few counts. The CDR3 DNA is TGTGCCAGCAGCTTGGTGCTGGGCAGGGGGCTGACTGAAGCTTTCTTT. Protein: CASSLVLGRGLTEAFF. The chain carries TRBV5-5 and TRBJ1-1; 8 bases map to TRBD1. V lost 0 bases and J lost 5; bases outside the gene matches: 9. The CDR3 is made up of 16 amino acids. The V gene's germline CDR1 is SGHKS and CDR2 YYEKEE (reference sequence).

About this clonotype itself: At one of its ends the junction is not consistent with the germline gene, which may arise from a read error. The V gene is TRBV7-2, the J gene TRBJ1-5; TRBD1 agrees at 8 bases. Germline CDR1 reads SGHTA; CDR2 reads FQGNSA. The CDR3 totals 16 residues. The CDR3 is CVSSALTGVPNQPQHF. The CDR3 nucleotides read TGTGTCAGCAGCGCCTTGACAGGGGTCCCCAATCAGCCCCAGCATTTT.

This clonotype was seen a handful of times. This chain joins TRBV18 and TRBJ1-5, with D tentatively TRBD1 (6 bases). Germline V gene data show CDR1 as KGHSH and CDR2 as LQKENI. The CDR3 is 14 residues long. V was trimmed by 3 bases and J by 6 bases, leaving 12 bases between them. In DNA form, the CDR3 reads TGTGCCAGCTCACCGGGGGCGCTGGGTCAGCCCCAGCATTTT. It specifies CASSPGALGQPQHF.

This clonotype showed up many times. The chain links TRBV23-1 to TRBJ1-1, with D uncertain. TRBV23-1 counts as an open reading frame of uncertain function. CDR3 length: 14 amino acids. Deletions cut 0 bases from V and 4 bases from J, with 9 bases between. The CDR3 DNA follows: TGCGCCAGCAGTCAATCTCGGAAGAGCACTGAAGCTTTCTTT. It encodes CASSQSRKSTEAFF.

The gene calls are TRBV20-1 and TRBJ1-1; D is unresolved. Germline CDR1 is DFQATT and CDR2 is SNEGSKA (reference sequence). This CDR3 is built from 13 residues. Trimming stripped 5 bases from V and 1 base from J, with 11 bases between. CDR3 sequence: CSASGRANTEAFF. The CDR3 nucleotides are TGCAGTGCTTCAGGTAGGGCGAACACTGAAGCTTTCTTT.

The chain uses TRBV18 and TRBJ2-4, with a tentative D call TRBD2 (6 bases). V was shortened by 0 bases and J by 8 bases, with 11 bases between the two germline ends. This CDR3 is 14 amino acids long. In germline, CDR1 is KGHSH, CDR2 LQKENI. For the CDR3, the DNA is TGTGCCAGCTCACCACCTGGGAGGCTAGACATTCAGTACTTC. Encoded protein: CASSPPGRLDIQYF. Based on the CDR3 plus reference TRBV18 and TRBJ2-4, the full variable domain is NAGVMQNPRHLVRRRGQEARLRCSPMKGHSHVYWYRQLPEEGLKFMVYLQKENIIDESGMPKERFSAEFPKEGPSILRIQQVVRGDSAAYFCASSPPGRLDIQYFGAGTRLSVL.

This clonotype was recorded a few times. V and J are TRBV6-1 and TRBJ2-3; TRBD1 aligns across 7 bases. This CDR3 spans 17 amino acids. The junction had 7 bases not matched to a gene; V was cut back by 1 base and J by 0 bases. Per germline, CDR1 MNHNS and CDR2 SASEGT. This CDR3 is CASSEGQGRTSTDTQYF. The CDR3 DNA reads TGTGCCAGCAGTGAAGGACAGGGTAGAACGAGCACAGATACGCAGTATTTT.